This TCR beta chain is drawn from a study of blood T cell repertoires in COVID-19. Study information: The United States, Italy and Spain supplied acute and convalescent COVID-19 samples.

Method: immunoSEQ multiplex PCR; TCRdb's copy keeps in-frame clones and lacks some. This table has 35,000 to 40,000 clones, around four fifths appearing once. This clone was seen once. V shed 5 bases, J shed 0 bases, and the junction held 10 bases outside the gene matches. Germline CDR1 is MNHEY and CDR2 is SMNVEV (reference sequence). CDR3 size: 18 residues. This receptor was taken from a man between 45 and 60 years old with active COVID-19. The sequenced sample consisted of peripheral blood. This chain connects TRBV27 to TRBJ2-5; 12 positions agree with TRBD2. CDR3 residues: CASSLGPTSGGHQETQYF. The CDR3 nucleotides read TGTGCCAGCAGTCTAGGGCCCACTAGCGGGGGGCACCAAGAGACCCAGTACTTC.